The TCR beta chain under discussion was sequenced for a study of CD8+ T cells in alopecia areata. The overall study: Severity in treated patients was scored by percentage of scalp area affected.

cDNA prepared by RNA extraction and subsequent reverse transcription served as the template for sequencing. The method was immunoSEQ multiplex PCR; TCRdb's version includes in-frame clones alone and lacks a portion of them. The sample shows about 140,000 clones, approximately 86% of them seen only once. Treatment in this sample: oral pan-JAK inhibitor, 5-10 mg twice daily. General observations from the study: Tofacitinib produced a significant decrease in scalp clonality and in expanded CD8+ clones among the top 100. Amid tofacitinib therapy, many expanded lesional clones stayed present in scalp and blood.

This clone showed up just once. Antigen: not known. V lost 2 bases, J lost 7 bases, and 11 bases lay in between. The CDR3 extends over 12 amino acids. From germline, CDR1 is SQVTM and CDR2 ANQGSEA. This receptor was obtained from a human donor with alopecia areata. The V and J genes are TRBV29-1 and TRBJ1-2; D is unresolved. The sample here was CD8+ T cells sorted from blood, taken at week 4, from a patient treated with tofacitinib. For the CDR3, the DNA is TGCAGCGTTGAACCCTTACCGAGTGGCTACACCTTC. It yields the protein CSVEPLPSGYTF.